The clone carrying this TCR beta chain was counted only a few times. The data belong to a study of blood T cell repertoires in COVID-19. Overall study: The cDNA or gDNA used as material had been derived from T cells, B-cell-depleted T cells, or PBMCs.

Using immunoSEQ multiplex PCR, the repertoire was profiled, and TCRdb retains in-frame clones only, with some absent. The sample lists 250,000 or so clones; approximately 80% were seen once. Participant age was roughly 18 to 90 years, and participants resided in about 25 US areas. Participant-given clinical history determined each cohort assignment. Recovered status applied to Cohort 3 donors who had two consecutive negative PCRs. It also applied to those with clearance or with symptom resolution. Looked up from germline, CDR1 is SGHAT and CDR2 is FQNNGV. Deletions cut 4 bases from V and 0 bases from J, with 15 bases between. The CDR3 contains 16 residues.

The chain couples TRBV11-2 to TRBJ1-1; D is perhaps TRBD1 (6 bases). The TCR originated in a man between 60 and 70 years old who had recovered from COVID-19. The sequenced material came from PBMCs or T cells enriched from blood (not recorded which). CDR3 in amino acids: CASSSGQKSMNTEAFF. The CDR3 DNA is TGTGCCAGCAGCTCCGGACAGAAAAGCATGAACACTGAAGCTTTCTTT.